The rows below give T cell receptor beta chains drawn from one sample of a study of blood T cells in healthy people across ages. TCRdb processed the 5' RACE reads anew with MiXCR; each CDR3 protein has one entry. The sample lists 380,000 or so distinct CDR3 sequences, more than 45% occurring once. Material: blood. These receptors were taken from a man aged 55 to 69 in good health. Both conserved end residues are part of each CDR3. The D gene is left open where the match is weak. Part of the rows lack a size; the others show once, few, many or a class for expanded clones.

D | size | length | J | V | CDR3 | DNA
- | few | 16 | TRBJ1-1 | TRBV11-2 | CASSSRGSGLITEAFF | TGTGCCAGCAGCTCCCGGGGGTCAGGGCTAATCACTGAAGCTTTCTTT
- | - | 15 | TRBJ2-6 | TRBV12-3/TRBV12-4 | CASKSGNSGANVLTF | TGTGCCAGCAAATCAGGGAACTCTGGGGCCAACGTCCTGACTTTC
- | - | 11 | TRBJ2-5 | TRBV6-2/TRBV6-3 | CASSSYREQYF | TGTGCCAGCAGTTCATACAGGGAGCAGTACTTC
- | - | 14 | TRBJ2-7 | TRBV7-3 | CASSRDALSYEQYF | TGTGCCAGCAGCCGGGACGCCCTCTCCTACGAGCAGTACTTC
- | - | 11 | TRBJ2-5 | TRBV12-5 | CASGLEETQYF | TGTGCTAGTGGTTTGGAAGAGACCCAGTACTTC
- | few | 13 | TRBJ1-2 | TRBV19 | CASTQDRWGGYTF | TGTGCCAGTACCCAGGACCGGTGGGGGGGCTACACCTTC
TRBD1 | few | 15 | TRBJ2-1 | TRBV6-5 | CASRRTGTGVNEQFF | TGTGCCAGCAGGCGCACCGGGACAGGGGTAAATGAGCAGTTCTTC
TRBD2 | - | 16 | TRBJ2-7 | TRBV7-2 | CASSLAAAGGPGEQYF | TGTGCCAGCAGCTTAGCCGCGGCGGGAGGGCCGGGCGAGCAGTACTTC
- | - | 16 | TRBJ2-1 | TRBV29-1 | CSVTTAHGLRWNEQFF | TGCAGCGTCACGACCGCCCATGGACTTAGGTGGAATGAGCAGTTCTTC
TRBD1 | - | 14 | TRBJ1-1 | TRBV18 | CASSPSTGVTEAFF | TGTGCCAGCTCACCTTCGACAGGGGTAACTGAAGCTTTCTTT
- | - | 15 | TRBJ1-4 | TRBV29-1 | CSVEERTSSAGKLFF | TGCAGCGTTGAAGAGAGGACTTCCAGCGCGGGAAAACTGTTTTTT
- | - | 14 | TRBJ2-3 | TRBV12-3/TRBV12-4 | CASSLLQGGNTQYF | TGTGCCAGCAGTTTGTTACAGGGAGGGAATACGCAGTATTTT
- | - | 15 | TRBJ1-1 | TRBV3-1 | CASSQGGRGNTEAFF | TGTGCCAGCAGCCAAGGTGGTCGGGGGAACACTGAAGCTTTCTTT
TRBD2 | - | 18 | TRBJ2-7 | TRBV11-2 | CASSPTVPSGGSSYEQYF | TGTGCCAGCAGCCCCACCGTCCCCAGCGGGGGGAGCTCCTACGAGCAGTACTTC
- | - | 17 | TRBJ2-5 | TRBV20-1 | CSARDARFNNPKETQYF | TGCAGTGCTAGAGATGCCAGGTTCAACAATCCCAAAGAGACCCAGTACTTC
- | - | 11 | TRBJ2-4 | TRBV20-1 | CSARLGIIQYF | TGCAGTGCTAGATTGGGTATCATTCAGTACTTC
- | - | 13 | TRBJ2-1 | TRBV9 | CASSVAPDGGQFF | TGTGCCAGCAGCGTAGCTCCTGACGGGGGGCAGTTCTTC
- | many | 15 | TRBJ2-7 | TRBV28 | CASSSPGSNSYEQYF | TGTGCCAGCAGTTCGCCAGGTAGTAACTCCTACGAGCAGTACTTC
- | - | 13 | TRBJ1-5 | TRBV29-1 | CSSPEWGDQPQHF | TGCAGCTCCCCCGAGTGGGGTGACCAGCCCCAGCATTTT
- | - | 13 | TRBJ2-7 | TRBV28 | CASSLYTGYEQYF | TGTGCCAGCAGTTTATATACAGGGTACGAGCAGTACTTC
- | - | 14 | TRBJ2-5 | TRBV20-1 | CSARDFQQQETQYF | TGCAGTGCTAGAGATTTCCAGCAACAAGAGACCCAGTACTTC
- | few | 13 | TRBJ2-5 | TRBV6-1 | CASSGEVWETQYF | TGTGCCAGCAGTGGGGAGGTTTGGGAGACCCAGTACTTC
TRBD2 | few | 14 | TRBJ2-1 | TRBV20-1 | CSASPGLAGGRQFF | TGCAGTGCTAGCCCAGGACTAGCGGGGGGGCGACAGTTCTTC
- | few | 16 | TRBJ2-3 | TRBV6-5 | CASSYGGSYNTDTQYF | TGTGCCAGCAGTTACGGGGGCAGCTACAACACAGATACGCAGTATTTT
TRBD2 | - | 16 | TRBJ2-5 | TRBV13 | CASSNELAAPQETQYF | TGTGCCAGCAGCAATGAACTAGCGGCCCCTCAAGAGACCCAGTACTTC
- | - | 12 | TRBJ2-1 | TRBV29-1 | CSVLSGTETQFF | TGCAGCGTTTTGAGCGGGACAGAGACCCAGTTCTTC
TRBD1 | few | 16 | TRBJ2-5 | TRBV7-2 | CASSLGTGWGQETQYF | TGTGCCAGCAGCCTGGGGACAGGCTGGGGCCAAGAGACCCAGTACTTC
TRBD1 | few | 15 | TRBJ2-5 | TRBV20-1 | CSANRGTGGLETQYF | TGCAGTGCTAACCGCGGGACAGGGGGTCTAGAGACCCAGTACTTC
- | many | 13 | TRBJ2-5 | TRBV2 | CASSGLWSETQYF | TGTGCCAGCAGTGGGCTGTGGTCAGAGACCCAGTACTTC
- | few | 15 | TRBJ2-3 | TRBV5-1 | CASSGSMDLRDTQYF | TGCGCCAGCAGCGGTTCTATGGACTTAAGAGATACGCAGTATTTT
- | few | 13 | TRBJ2-3 | TRBV24-1 | CATSDSGVDTQYF | TGTGCCACCAGTGATTCGGGGGTAGATACGCAGTATTTT
- | - | 10 | TRBJ2-1 | TRBV20-1 | CSAPEYEQFF | TGCAGTGCCCCGGAGTATGAGCAGTTCTTC
- | - | 17 | TRBJ2-1 | TRBV27 | CASSLRPPGWGYNEQFF | TGTGCCAGCAGTTTAAGGCCCCCCGGGTGGGGATACAATGAGCAGTTCTTC
- | - | 13 | TRBJ2-3 | TRBV6-2/TRBV6-3 | CASSNGQTDTQYF | TGTGCCAGCAGTAATGGACAGACAGATACGCAGTATTTT
TRBD1 | - | 15 | TRBJ2-7 | TRBV20-1 | CSASASGTGSYEQYF | TGCAGTGCTAGCGCCTCGGGGACAGGAAGCTACGAGCAGTACTTC
- | - | 13 | TRBJ2-7 | TRBV20-1 | CSARERHYYEQYF | TGCAGTGCTAGAGAGCGGCATTACTACGAGCAGTACTTC
- | - | 15 | TRBJ1-2 | TRBV27 | CASSFGRQGNYGYTF | TGTGCCAGCAGTTTCGGGAGGCAGGGCAACTATGGCTACACCTTC
- | - | 15 | TRBJ2-3 | TRBV4-1 | CASSRGPTSTDTQYF | TGCGCCAGCAGCCGCGGGCCTACTAGCACAGATACGCAGTATTTT
- | - | 14 | TRBJ2-1 | TRBV7-2 | CASSLVLGGNEQFF | TGTGCCAGCAGCTTAGTCCTAGGTGGGAATGAGCAGTTCTTC
TRBD2 | - | 16 | TRBJ2-7 | TRBV20-1 | CSAQSKGLAVSYEQYF | TGCAGTGCCCAGAGCAAGGGGCTAGCGGTTTCCTACGAGCAGTACTTC
TRBD2 | - | 16 | TRBJ2-7 | TRBV7-9 | CASSPADGGITYEQYF | TGTGCCAGCAGCCCCGCGGACGGGGGGATAACCTACGAGCAGTACTTC
TRBD2 | many | 14 | TRBJ2-1 | TRBV7-3 | CASSLTAGVTEQFF | TGTGCCAGCAGCTTAACGGCGGGAGTGACCGAGCAGTTCTTC
- | - | 12 | TRBJ2-1 | TRBV11-2 | CASSPSQQKQFF | TGTGCCAGCAGCCCCTCCCAGCAGAAGCAGTTCTTC
TRBD1 | - | 15 | TRBJ1-6 | TRBV4-1 | CTSSPYDRGGSPLHF | TGCACCAGCAGCCCTTACGACAGGGGGGGATCACCCCTCCACTTT
TRBD1 | - | 16 | TRBJ2-7 | TRBV6-2/TRBV6-3 | CASSRFGDRGREEQYF | TGTGCCAGCAGCCGCTTTGGGGACAGGGGGCGAGAGGAGCAGTACTTC
- | - | 16 | TRBJ2-6 | TRBV28 | CASSPETVSGANVLTF | TGTGCCAGCAGTCCCGAGACAGTCTCTGGGGCCAACGTCCTGACTTTC
TRBD1 | few | 15 | TRBJ2-7 | TRBV28 | CASSAPGTGDYEQYF | TGTGCCAGCAGTGCCCCCGGGACAGGGGACTACGAGCAGTACTTC
- | - | 12 | TRBJ1-2 | TRBV20-1 | CSASRDGYGYTF | TGCAGTGCTAGCAGGGACGGCTATGGCTACACCTTC
- | - | 14 | TRBJ2-7 | TRBV27 | CASSLYQGSNEQYF | TGTGCCAGCAGTTTATACCAGGGGAGTAACGAGCAGTACTTC
TRBD1 | - | 14 | TRBJ1-1 | TRBV7-9 | CASSEYRGGAEAFF | TGTGCCAGCAGCGAATACAGGGGGGGAGCTGAAGCTTTCTTT
- | - | 13 | TRBJ2-7 | TRBV28 | CASSRTPLSEQYF | TGTGCCAGCAGCCGTACACCCCTTTCCGAGCAGTACTTC
- | many | 18 | TRBJ2-4 | TRBV13 | CASSFNPLTDRAKNIQYF | TGTGCCAGCAGCTTTAATCCGTTAACAGATAGAGCCAAAAACATTCAGTACTTC
- | - | 11 | TRBJ1-6 | TRBV28 | CASRGWSALHF | TGTGCCAGCAGGGGTTGGTCCGCCCTCCACTTT